This entry lists 21 T cell receptor beta chains sequenced from one sample in a study of monozygotic twins with inflammatory bowel disease. With the 5' RACE reads reprocessed, TCRdb shows one record per CDR3 protein and no DNA. This sample contains fewer than 150,000 distinct CDR3 sequences. Sequencing used blood. The source is a human donor with ulcerative colitis or Crohn's disease, or a healthy co-twin of an affected twin (not recorded which).

The J gene is TRBJ2-7, the V gene TRBV10-2; there is no DNA to check the TCRdb D call of TRBD1. This CDR3 has 14 residues. Germline V gene data show CDR1 as WSHSY and CDR2 as SAAADI. CDR3 sequence: CASMETGRRHEQYF.

This chain connects TRBV2 to TRBJ2-7; lacking DNA, the TRBD1 call made by TCRdb goes unchecked. CDR1 and CDR2 from the germline V gene are SNHLY and FYNNEI. This CDR3 comprises 16 residues. The CDR3: CASSYLGQISSYEQYF.

The chain couples TRBV12-3 or TRBV12-4 to TRBJ1-1; the D call from TCRdb, TRBD1, cannot be confirmed without DNA. The CDR3 length is 15 residues. The CDR3 sequence is CASSSIGQGGTEAFF.

The genes are TRBV7-2 and TRBJ2-6; TCRdb names TRBD1, which stays unverified in the absence of DNA. The CDR3 extends over 17 amino acids. CDR1 is SGHTA, CDR2 FQGNSA, per germline. CDR3 protein: CASSFAGVTSGANVLTF. Based on the CDR3 plus reference TRBV7-2 and TRBJ2-6, the full variable domain is GAGVSQSPSNKVTEKGKDVELRCDPISGHTALYWYRQSLGQGLEFLIYFQGNSAPDKSGLPSDRFSAERTGGSVSTLTIQRTQQEDSAVYLCASSFAGVTSGANVLTFGAGSRLTVL.

This sequence joins TRBV5-1 and TRBJ2-6. This CDR3 is built from 15 residues. Germline-derived CDR1 and CDR2 are SGHRS and YFSETQ. The CDR3 protein is CASTSSDSGANVLTF.

This rearrangement joins TRBV6-4 to TRBJ2-3; TCRdb returns TRBD1, unconfirmable since there is no DNA. The CDR3 spans 18 residues. Per germline, CDR1 MRHNA and CDR2 SNTAGT. This CDR3 is CASSDSFSGTVSTDTQYF.

This chain joins TRBV29-1 and TRBJ1-2. This CDR3 region has 12 residues. Germline V gene data show CDR1 as SQVTM and CDR2 as ANQGSEA. CDR3 sequence: CSVDSANYGYTF.

The CDR3 spells CASSQVVGDNEQFF. This chain connects TRBV14 to TRBJ2-1. The CDR3 is 14 residues long. Germline V gene lookup returns CDR1 SGHDN and CDR2 FVKESK.

The chain joins TRBV7-2 to TRBJ2-4; checking the TCRdb D call of TRBD1 is not possible without DNA. The CDR3 consists of 14 residues. From germline, CDR1 is SGHTA and CDR2 FQGNSA. The CDR3 loop is CASSRGHAKNIQYF.

Here the CDR3 reads CVSLPSGVSTDTQYF. The J gene is TRBJ2-3, the V gene TRBV10-3; TCRdb calls TRBD2, which cannot be checked without DNA. Looked up from germline, CDR1 is ENHRY and CDR2 is SYGVKD. CDR3 length: 15 residues.

This chain joins TRBV28 and TRBJ2-4; the TCRdb call, TRBD2, lacks DNA for checking. The CDR3 is 13 amino acids. CDR1 and CDR2 from the germline V gene are MDHEN and SYDVKM. The chain's CDR3 is CASSLPDSNIQYF.

The V gene is TRBV5-6, the J gene TRBJ2-7; the D call of TRBD1 rests on TCRdb alone, since no DNA is present to check it. Germline CDR1 SGHDT, CDR2 YYEEEE. The CDR3 spans 18 residues. This CDR3 is CASSLAKRGQGKAYEQYF. Full variable domain (remainder filled in from reference TRBV5-6 and TRBJ2-7): DAGVTQSPTHLIKTRGQQVTLRCSPKSGHDTVSWYQQALGQGPQFIFQYYEEEERQRGNFPDRFSGHQFPNYSSELNVNALLLGDSALYLCASSLAKRGQGKAYEQYFGPGTRLTVT.

The chain combines TRBV7-3 with TRBJ2-5; lacking DNA, the TRBD2 call made by TCRdb goes unchecked. The length of the CDR3 is 17 residues. The germline V gene encodes CDR1 SGHTA and CDR2 FQGTGA. The CDR3 protein is CASSLLLAGVKEETQYF.

The rearrangement links TRBV10-3 to TRBJ2-7; TCRdb's D call of TRBD1 is untestable without DNA. The germline gives CDR1 ENHRY, CDR2 SYGVKD. The CDR3 runs to 18 residues. The CDR3: CAISEISRDRGNSYEQYF.

This chain links TRBV20-1 with TRBJ1-2; the D call from TCRdb, TRBD1, cannot be confirmed without DNA. This CDR3 comprises 12 residues. The germline V gene encodes CDR1 DFQATT and CDR2 SNEGSKA (reference sequence). The CDR3: CSVFWGRDGYTF.

CDR3 sequence reads: CASSMGPGPYEQYF. The genes are TRBV19 and TRBJ2-7; without DNA, the TCRdb call of TRBD1 cannot be checked. The CDR3 has 14 amino acids. CDR1 is LNHDA and CDR2 is SQIVND in the germline V gene (reference sequence).

The chain is built from TRBV20-1 and TRBJ2-4; TCRdb names TRBD1, which stays unverified in the absence of DNA. Germline CDR1 is DFQATT and CDR2 is SNEGSKA (reference sequence). The CDR3 extends over 16 amino acids. The CDR3 spells CSALRGGGGSKNIQYF.

The genes are TRBV29-1 and TRBJ2-7; TCRdb returns TRBD1, unconfirmable since there is no DNA. The CDR3 covers 13 residues. Germline V gene sequence: CDR1 SQVTM, CDR2 ANQGSEA. The CDR3: CSATDRSDYEQYF.

The genes are TRBV20-1 and TRBJ2-3; the TCRdb call, TRBD2, lacks DNA for checking. CDR1 and CDR2 (germline): DFQATT, SNEGSKA (reference sequence). CDR3 size: 15 residues. The CDR3 sequence: CSARDPRGLADTQYF.

The chain recombines TRBV6-5 with TRBJ1-1. From germline, CDR1 is MNHEY and CDR2 SVGAGI. The CDR3 runs 15 residues. The CDR3 here is CASSYSRIPNTEASF.

The V and J genes are TRBV6-1 and TRBJ1-5; as DNA is missing, the TRBD1 call by TCRdb cannot be tested. The germline V gene has CDR1 MNHNS and CDR2 SASEGT. The CDR3 is 15 residues long. The CDR3 protein is CASRSLEGGGQPQHF.